Below are 9 T cell receptor beta chains sequenced from a single sample in a study of Ad26.COV2.S vaccination and SARS-CoV-2 variants. Produced via immunoSEQ multiplex PCR; TCRdb's table is partial and in-frame only. Among about 350,000 clones, 88% were seen once, and the ten largest hold roughly 6%. Stated treatment: some 20 received Ad26.COV2.S at low or high dose, single or two shots; about 5 received placebo; per-sample allocation not given. Samples came from day 63 after the first vaccine or placebo injection. The material sequenced was peripheral blood, taken in a trial of Ad26.COV2.S vaccine versus placebo. Receptors were obtained from a person aged 18-60 years who received the Ad26.COV2.S COVID-19 vaccine or a placebo.

Points on this clone: Different DNA sequences within this sample yield the same CDR3. J is TRBJ1-1 and V is TRBV7-2; D gene ambiguous. The CDR3 consists of 14 residues. From germline, CDR1 is SGHTA and CDR2 FQGNSA. Trimming pared 1 base from V and 0 bases from J, leaving 6 bases between. CDR3 bases: TGTGCCAGCAGCTTAGTAGCCGTGAACACTGAAGCTTTCTTT. Protein sequence: CASSLVAVNTEAFF.

V usage is TRBV7-9 and J usage is TRBJ1-5; 9 bases are shared with TRBD1. Unmatched junction bases numbered 12, after V lost 5 bases and J lost 1 base. The length of the CDR3 is 18 residues. Per the germline V gene, CDR1 is SEHNR and CDR2 is FQNEAQ (reference sequence). The CDR3 spells CASSHPADRGESNQPQHF. The CDR3 nucleotides are TGTGCCAGCAGCCATCCCGCGGACAGGGGAGAGAGCAATCAGCCCCAGCATTTT.

The chain joins TRBV18 to TRBJ2-5; possible D gene TRBD2, 6 bases. Germline CDR1 KGHSH, CDR2 LQKENI. V lost 6 bases to trimming and J lost 5 bases, with 13 bases between them. CDR3 length: 13 amino acids. CDR3: CASSTRGSETQYF. CDR3 sequence (DNA): TGTGCCAGCTCTACACGGGGGTCGGAGACCCAGTACTTC.

V usage is TRBV18 and J usage is TRBJ1-2; D gene ambiguous. The CDR3 is 13 amino acids. In germline, CDR1 is KGHSH, CDR2 LQKENI. The V end lost 6 bases, the J end lost 3 bases, and 11 bases lay between the germline ends. Here the CDR3 DNA reads TGTGCCAGCTCCCCCGGTGGAGACTATGGCTACACCTTC. Translation: CASSPGGDYGYTF.

CDR3 sequence reads: CSASSGVNQPQHF. The CDR3 DNA follows: TGCAGTGCTAGTTCGGGGGTAAATCAGCCCCAGCATTTT. This sequence joins TRBV20-1 and TRBJ1-5; possibly TRBD1 for D (5 bases). This CDR3 contains 13 residues. With 3 bases removed from V and 4 bases from J, the gap between germline ends came to 10 bases. The V gene's germline CDR1 is DFQATT and CDR2 SNEGSKA (reference sequence).

This chain links TRBV13 with TRBJ1-4; D perhaps matches TRBD1 (6 bases). The CDR3 extends over 15 amino acids. Germline V gene lookup returns CDR1 PRHDT and CDR2 FYEKMQ (reference sequence). V was cut by 3 bases and J by 5 bases, with 13 bases left in between. The CDR3 DNA reads TGTGCCAGCAGCTTTTCCGGAACAGGGAATGAAAAACTGTTTTTT. Translating it yields CASSFSGTGNEKLFF.

As for this clone: This CDR3 is also generated by other DNA sequences in the sample. This chain joins TRBV28 and TRBJ2-7; D gene unclear. Germline lookup yields CDR1 MDHEN and CDR2 SYDVKM. Trimming left V 8 bases short and J 4 bases short, with 6 bases between. The CDR3 length is 10 residues. CDR3: CASGPYEQYF. The CDR3 nucleotides are TGTGCCAGCGGCCCATACGAGCAGTACTTC.

The V and J genes are TRBV30 and TRBJ1-2, with unresolved D. This CDR3 contains 13 residues. Germline CDR1 GTSNPN, CDR2 SVGIG (reference sequence). Trimming shortened V by 3 bases and J by 4 bases, and 12 bases separated the two germline ends. CDR3 nucleotide sequence: TGTGCCTGGAGCCTACAGAGGGTCTATGGCTACACCTTC. Translated, it gives CAWSLQRVYGYTF.

This clone was observed once. The J gene is TRBJ2-7, the V gene TRBV7-8; D ambiguous. This CDR3 contains 11 residues. Germline-derived CDR1 and CDR2 are SGHVS and FQNEAQ. V shed 5 bases and J shed 6 bases, with 8 bases lying between them. The CDR3 reads CASSPRSEQYF. The CDR3 DNA reads as TGTGCCAGCAGCCCCAGGAGCGAGCAGTACTTC.